These 32 T cell receptor beta chains were all obtained from the same sample, sequenced in a study of T cell responses to AZD1222 COVID-19 vaccine (dated by TCRdb to the early 2020s). Preparation of the library involved the immunoSEQ multiplex PCR assay. This is the immuneACCESS table as TCRdb keeps it, with only in-frame sequences that have V and J called. A part of the clones is gone; compared with another copy, unresolved V genes explain less than half, and the rest is unexplained. This sample lists roughly 120,000 clones; 86% were detected once. Of the sample, around 7.7% falls within the top ten clones. The time point label here, explained by the study, means: baseline before first vaccination. This sample comprised peripheral blood, obtained on day 0 of AZD1222 vaccination. Receptor source: an adult in good health.

The chain links TRBV3-1 (or the pseudogene TRBV3-2) to TRBJ2-7; TRBD2 might be the D (6 bases). Germline V gives CDR1 LGHDT, CDR2 YNNKEL (reference sequence). Trimming cost V 0 bases and J 9 bases, with 18 bases left between them. This CDR3 has 15 residues. The CDR3 nucleotides read TGTGCCAGCAGCCAAGATCGGGCGGGACCTTGGGGGCAGTACTTC. It translates to CASSQDRAGPWGQYF.

This chain joins TRBV19 and TRBJ2-7; a possible D gene is TRBD1 (7 bases). The germline CDR1 and CDR2 sequences are LNHDA and SQIVND (reference sequence). V lost 3 bases and J lost 4, with 16 bases in between. The CDR3 contains 15 residues. CDR3 DNA sequence: TGTGCCAGTAGTATTCGGGCAGGGGGGAGGTACGAGCAGTACTTC. Its protein is CASSIRAGGRYEQYF.

A word on this clone: The sample carries other DNA sequences with the same CDR3. V gene TRBV30 combines with J gene TRBJ2-2; no definite D call. In germline, CDR1 is GTSNPN, CDR2 SVGIG (reference sequence). Trimming removed 5 bases at V and 4 bases at J, with 2 bases between. This CDR3 contains 10 residues. The CDR3 DNA follows: TGTGCCTGGGGCACCGGGGAGCTGTTTTTT. Translating gives CAWGTGELFF.

A single count supports this clone. The chain recombines TRBV28 with TRBJ1-5; D remains ambiguous. Deletions cut 4 bases from V and 7 bases from J, with 11 bases between. Germline values: CDR1 MDHEN, CDR2 SYDVKM. The CDR3 has 13 residues. The DNA of the CDR3 is TGTGCCAGCAGTTCCCCACGGGAGCAGCCCCAGCATTTT. This encodes CASSSPREQPQHF.

CDR3 sequence: CASSPPRRGQETQYF. The CDR3 DNA reads as TGTGCCAGCAGCCCTCCCCGCAGGGGGCAAGAGACCCAGTACTTC. V and J are TRBV7-8 and TRBJ2-5; 7 bases line up with TRBD1. V gave up 5 bases and J gave up 2 bases; unmatched junction bases: 8. The germline V gene encodes CDR1 SGHVS and CDR2 FQNEAQ. The CDR3 is 15 amino acids.

This sequence joins TRBV18 and TRBJ1-2, with a possible D match to TRBD1 (5 bases). The V and J ends lost 3 bases and 4 bases respectively, with 9 bases between them. Germline V gene sequence: CDR1 KGHSH, CDR2 LQKENI. The CDR3 totals 13 residues. DNA for the CDR3: TGTGCCAGCTCACCGGGGCCCCCCTATGGCTACACCTTC. Translated: CASSPGPPYGYTF.

This clone was recorded once. DNA of the CDR3: TGTGCCAGCAGCTCGGACGGGCGCTACAATGAGCAGTTCTTC. Its translation: CASSSDGRYNEQFF. The chain couples TRBV7-2 to TRBJ2-1, with D uncertain. V gave up 4 bases and J gave up 3 bases, with 10 bases separating them. Germline V lookup: CDR1 SGHTA, CDR2 FQGNSA. This CDR3 has 14 residues.

The chain carries TRBV11-1 and TRBJ1-1; a possible D gene is TRBD1 (6 bases). Germline values: CDR1 SGHAT, CDR2 FQDESV (reference sequence). Trimming stripped 2 bases from V and 0 bases from J, with 10 bases between. The CDR3 is made up of 15 amino acids. The CDR3 reads CASSLNQGMNTEAFF. Here the CDR3 DNA reads TGTGCCAGCAGCTTAAATCAGGGGATGAACACTGAAGCTTTCTTT.

This clone came up a few times. V usage is TRBV9 and J usage is TRBJ2-2; D is tentatively TRBD1 or TRBD2 (6 bases each). This CDR3 has 16 residues. Trimming stripped 0 bases from V and 1 base from J, with 10 bases between. Germline V CDR1 and CDR2: SGDLS, YYNGEE. CDR3 nucleotide sequence: TGTGCCAGCAGCGTAGAAGGGGGACTGAACACCGGGGAGCTGTTTTTT. As protein: CASSVEGGLNTGELFF.

The chain carries TRBV2 and TRBJ1-5; D unclear. V lost 4 bases, J lost 2 bases, and 9 bases lay in between. This CDR3 has 14 amino acids. Germline V gene lookup returns CDR1 SNHLY and CDR2 FYNNEI. CDR3 sequence: CASSGPSRNQPQHF. CDR3 DNA sequence: TGTGCCAGCAGTGGACCCAGCCGCAATCAGCCCCAGCATTTT.

The rearrangement joins TRBV2 to TRBJ1-1, with 7 bases aligning to TRBD1. J lost 1 base, V lost 7 bases, and 3 bases had no gene match. CDR3 size: 13 residues. From germline, CDR1 is SNHLY and CDR2 FYNNEI. The CDR3 loop is CASTWDRNTEAFF. The CDR3 DNA reads as TGTGCCAGCACCTGGGACAGGAACACTGAAGCTTTCTTT. Combining the CDR3 with reference TRBV2 and TRBJ1-1 gives the whole variable domain EPEVTQTPSHQVTQMGQEVILRCVPISNHLYFYWYRQILGQKVEFLVSFYNNEISEKSEIFDDQFSVERPDGSNFTLKIRSTKLEDSAMYFCASTWDRNTEAFFGQGTRLTVV.

The chain uses TRBV7-2 and TRBJ2-2, with 8 bases matching TRBD2. Germline V lookup: CDR1 SGHTA, CDR2 FQGNSA. V gave up 6 bases and J gave up 4 bases; unmatched junction bases: 7. The CDR3 sequence is 15 residues long. The CDR3 DNA reads TGTGCCAGCAGACGGGGGGGGCCGAGCACCGGGGAGCTGTTTTTT. It yields the protein CASRRGGPSTGELFF. Full variable domain (outside the CDR3, taken from reference TRBV7-2 and TRBJ2-2): GAGVSQSPSNKVTEKGKDVELRCDPISGHTALYWYRQSLGQGLEFLIYFQGNSAPDKSGLPSDRFSAERTGGSVSTLTIQRTQQEDSAVYLCASRRGGPSTGELFFGEGSRLTVL.

The rearrangement uses TRBV7-2 and TRBJ1-1; D ambiguous. In germline, CDR1 is SGHTA, CDR2 FQGNSA. The CDR3 sequence is 16 residues long. V lost 5 bases, J lost 5 bases, and 21 bases lay in between. As DNA, the CDR3 is TGTGCCAGCAGCCCTACCACACGCTCCCTGGGAACTGAAGCTTTCTTT. Its protein product is CASSPTTRSLGTEAFF.

This clone was found a few times. Different DNA sequences within this sample yield the same CDR3. The V and J genes are TRBV10-3 and TRBJ2-3, with 9 bases matching TRBD2. Germline V gene lookup returns CDR1 ENHRY and CDR2 SYGVKD. J lost 3 bases, V lost 6 bases, and 4 bases had no gene match. The CDR3 spans 14 residues. CDR3 protein: CAIRVAGETDTQYF. The CDR3 bases are TGTGCCATCAGGGTAGCGGGAGAGACAGATACGCAGTATTTT.

V gene TRBV28 combines with J gene TRBJ2-5, with a possible D match to TRBD2 (5 bases). Germline CDR1 MDHEN, CDR2 SYDVKM. The V end lost 3 bases, the J end lost 2 bases, and 13 bases lay between the germline ends. The CDR3 runs to 15 residues. The DNA of the CDR3 is TGTGCCAGCAGTTTTGGAGTAGCGAGGCAAGAGACCCAGTACTTC. As protein: CASSFGVARQETQYF.

The J gene is TRBJ2-7, the V gene TRBV2; 9 bases agree with TRBD2. The CDR3 runs to 15 residues. Losses at the gene ends were 8 bases for V and 3 bases for J; bases not matched to a gene: 11. Germline lookup yields CDR1 SNHLY and CDR2 FYNNEI. CDR3 sequence: CASRASGLAFYEQYF. DNA of the CDR3: TGTGCCAGCCGTGCCTCGGGACTAGCCTTCTACGAGCAGTACTTC.

This clone was observed a handful of times. The chain employs TRBV30 and TRBJ1-2; TRBD1 aligns across 7 bases. Unmatched junction bases numbered 2, after V lost 2 bases and J lost 2 bases. The CDR3 runs 13 residues. In germline, CDR1 is GTSNPN, CDR2 SVGIG (reference sequence). CDR3 sequence (DNA): TGTGCCTGGAGTCCACAGGGGAACTATGGCTACACCTTC. Its protein product is CAWSPQGNYGYTF.

The V gene is TRBV30, the J gene TRBJ1-2; tentative D call: TRBD1 (6 bases). The CDR3 has 13 amino acids. Trimming shortened V by 4 bases and J by 0 bases, and 9 bases separated the two germline ends. Germline V gives CDR1 GTSNPN, CDR2 SVGIG (reference sequence). The CDR3 nucleotides read TGTGCCTGGATAGGGGGAGCTAACTATGGCTACACCTTC. Translating gives CAWIGGANYGYTF.

The chain links TRBV5-8 to TRBJ1-4; the D is unclear. Trimming took off 0 bases at V and 3 bases at J, with 9 bases between the two ends. Germline lookup yields CDR1 SGHTS and CDR2 YDEGEE. The CDR3 runs to 15 residues. This CDR3 is CASSLATTPNEKLFF. CDR3 coding DNA: TGTGCCAGCAGCTTGGCTACAACACCTAATGAAAAACTGTTTTTT.

This rearrangement joins TRBV7-3 to TRBJ2-6; TRBD1 matches at 10 bases. The CDR3 consists of 17 residues. The V gene end was trimmed by 5 bases and the J gene end by 0 bases; junction bases not matched to a gene: 4. CDR1 is SGHTA, CDR2 FQGTGA, per germline. CDR3 coding DNA: TGTGCCAGCAGCCCCAGGGACAGGGGCTCTGGGGCCAACGTCCTGACTTTC. This gives the protein CASSPRDRGSGANVLTF.

The chain joins TRBV28 to TRBJ2-7, with 8 nucleotides matching TRBD2. The CDR3 sequence is 15 residues long. J was trimmed by 2 bases and V by 5 bases; bases with no gene match: 8. Germline V gives CDR1 MDHEN, CDR2 SYDVKM. The CDR3 DNA reads TGTGCCAGCAGTCGCACTCTAGCGGGTGCCTACGAGCAGTACTTC. This encodes CASSRTLAGAYEQYF.

The V gene is TRBV6-1, the J gene TRBJ2-7; D is undetermined. CDR1 is MNHNS and CDR2 is SASEGT in the germline V gene. V was trimmed by 3 bases and J by 0 bases, leaving 15 bases between them. This CDR3 contains 16 residues. The CDR3: CASSDPRLASSYEQYF. DNA for the CDR3: TGTGCCAGCAGTGATCCCCGACTCGCAAGCTCCTACGAGCAGTACTTC.

This clone was seen only a few times. This chain connects TRBV27 to TRBJ2-7; D may be TRBD1 (5 bases). V lost 5 bases and J lost 2, with 10 bases in between. The CDR3 totals 13 residues. Germline V gene lookup returns CDR1 MNHEY and CDR2 SMNVEV (reference sequence). The CDR3 region is CASSRRGTYEQYF. The DNA for the CDR3 is TGTGCCAGCAGTAGAAGGGGAACCTACGAGCAGTACTTC.

J is TRBJ1-2 and V is TRBV19; TRBD1 aligns across 11 bases. This CDR3 is built from 15 residues. The germline gives CDR1 LNHDA, CDR2 SQIVND (reference sequence). The V segment lost 3 bases and the J segment 8 bases; nucleotides outside the gene matches: 8. The CDR3 coding sequence is TGTGCCAGTAGTATGGCCCGGACAGGGGGCAACGGCTACACCTTC. It specifies CASSMARTGGNGYTF.

The V and J genes are TRBV10-3 and TRBJ2-7; unclear D gene. The length of the CDR3 is 17 residues. V shed 0 bases and J shed 0 bases, with 15 bases lying between them. Germline CDR1 is ENHRY and CDR2 is SYGVKD. CDR3 residues: CAISESIPYSDSYEQYF. DNA of the CDR3: TGTGCCATCAGTGAGTCTATACCATACTCCGACTCCTACGAGCAGTACTTC.

Notes on this clone: The junction shows a germline mismatch at one end, possibly a read error. V usage is TRBV28 and J usage is TRBJ1-4; TRBD1 might be the D (5 bases). The length of the CDR3 is 14 residues. The germline CDR1 and CDR2 sequences are MDHEN and SYDVKM. The CDR3 region has the DNA TGTGCCAGCATCTCGGGGCAGCCTAAGGAAAAACTGTTTTTT. It yields the protein CASISGQPKEKLFF.

The rearrangement uses TRBV7-9 and TRBJ2-7, with D possibly being TRBD1 (7 bases). V was pared by 1 base and J by 5 bases, with 15 bases between. This CDR3 comprises 15 residues. CDR1 is SEHNR, CDR2 FQNEAQ, per germline (reference sequence). DNA for the CDR3: TGTGCCAGCAGCTTAGGCGGGACAGTACGCGACGAGCAGTACTTC. Protein sequence: CASSLGGTVRDEQYF.

The chain employs TRBV18 and TRBJ1-3; D may be TRBD1 (6 bases). The germline V gene has CDR1 KGHSH and CDR2 LQKENI. Trimming took 5 bases from V and 3 from J, leaving 26 bases between them. This CDR3 is 19 amino acids long. The DNA for the CDR3 is TGTGCCAGCTCAAAAATCCAGGGGAAGGGCCTGTTTGTTGGAAACACCATATATTTT. Translating gives CASSKIQGKGLFVGNTIYF.

V and J are TRBV7-3 and TRBJ2-2, with 14 nucleotides matching TRBD2. The CDR3 extends over 19 amino acids. Germline CDR1 and CDR2: SGHTA and FQGTGA. Trimming took 5 bases from V and 4 from J; bases not matched to a gene: 12. Here the CDR3 reads CASSPPGLAGVGGTGELFF. CDR3 nucleotides: TGTGCCAGCAGCCCTCCGGGACTAGCGGGAGTGGGCGGCACCGGGGAGCTGTTTTTT.

The chain employs TRBV5-1 and TRBJ2-7; D possibly matches TRBD1 or TRBD2 (5 bases each). CDR3 size: 16 residues. Germline values: CDR1 SGHRS, CDR2 YFSETQ. Trimming took 2 bases from V and 5 from J, leaving 20 bases between them. The DNA for the CDR3 is TGCGCCAGCAGCTTCCCGCCCGGGACGTCGGTCCACGAGCAGTACTTC. It specifies CASSFPPGTSVHEQYF. Together with reference TRBV5-1 and TRBJ2-7, the CDR3 gives the full variable domain: KAGVTQTPRYLIKTRGQQVTLSCSPISGHRSVSWYQQTPGQGLQFLFEYFSETQRNKGNFPGRFSGRQFSNSRSEMNVSTLELGDSALYLCASSFPPGTSVHEQYFGPGTRLTVT.

This chain links TRBV7-2 with TRBJ2-3, with D perhaps TRBD1 (6 bases). V was shortened by 6 bases and J by 6 bases, with 13 bases between the two germline ends. The CDR3 length is 13 residues. Germline-derived CDR1 and CDR2 are SGHTA and FQGNSA. The CDR3 DNA reads as TGTGCCAGCAGTGGGGGCTTGACGGATACGCAGTATTTT. It translates to CASSGGLTDTQYF.

This clone was recorded once. This sequence joins TRBV4-1 and TRBJ2-5, with D possibly being TRBD2 (6 bases). Trimming left V 8 bases short and J 7 bases short, with 8 bases between. Germline assignment: CDR1 MGHRA and CDR2 YSYEKL. CDR3 size: 10 residues. DNA for the CDR3: TGCGCCAGCTCCGGGGGGACCCAGTACTTC. It encodes CASSGGTQYF.